The TCR beta chain under discussion was sequenced for a study of blood T cell repertoires in COVID-19. Study details: The samples span acute and convalescent COVID-19 from the United States, Italy and Spain. PBMCs, B-cell-depleted T cells, or T cells provided the cDNA or gDNA that made up the material.

CDR1 SGHNT and CDR2 YYREEE come from the germline V gene (reference sequence). The CDR3 contains 13 residues. V shed 4 bases, J shed 6 bases, and the junction held 2 bases outside the gene matches. Original processing methods: Amplification with reference gene primers provided the estimates of nucleated cell counts. Some clones are missing from TCRdb's copy, which holds only in-frame ones; the method was immunoSEQ multiplex PCR. For V, J and clone size, that table is used; D and trimming come from the DNA. Found here are approximately 170,000 clones, less than 90% of them singletons; the top ten hold roughly 25%.

The J gene is TRBJ2-1, the V gene TRBV5-4; 9 nucleotides match TRBD1. Sequenced sample: peripheral blood. The origin of this receptor is a man between 60 and 75 years old with acute or convalescent COVID-19. CDR3 residues: CASSRQGVNEQFF. Written as DNA, the CDR3 is TGTGCCAGCAGCCGACAGGGGGTCAATGAGCAGTTCTTC.